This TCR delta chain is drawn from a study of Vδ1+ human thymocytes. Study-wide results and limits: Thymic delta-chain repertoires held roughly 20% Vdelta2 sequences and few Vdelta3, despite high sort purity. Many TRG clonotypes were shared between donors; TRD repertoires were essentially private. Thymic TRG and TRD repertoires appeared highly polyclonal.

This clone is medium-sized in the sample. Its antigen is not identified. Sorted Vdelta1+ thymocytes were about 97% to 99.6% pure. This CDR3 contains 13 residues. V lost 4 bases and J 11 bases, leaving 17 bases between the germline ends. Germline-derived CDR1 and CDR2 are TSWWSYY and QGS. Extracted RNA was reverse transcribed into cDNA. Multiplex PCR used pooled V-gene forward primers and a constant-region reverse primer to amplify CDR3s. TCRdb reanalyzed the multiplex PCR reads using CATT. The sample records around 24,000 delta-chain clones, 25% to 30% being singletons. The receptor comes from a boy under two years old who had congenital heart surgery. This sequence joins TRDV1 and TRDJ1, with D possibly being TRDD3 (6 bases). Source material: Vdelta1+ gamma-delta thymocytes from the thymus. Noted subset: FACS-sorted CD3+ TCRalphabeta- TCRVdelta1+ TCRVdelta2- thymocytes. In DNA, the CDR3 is TGTGCTCTTGGGGTACTGGGCGAGTTTTTTCTCATCTTT. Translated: CALGVLGEFFLIF.